This T cell receptor (beta chain) stems from a study of shared clonotypes between healthy human individuals. Study overall: Each donor's CD8 memory used one plate, CD8 naive two, each CD4 subset three. Study-level results: Sharing across four donors was seen in 4% to 6.5% of naive CD4 clonotypes.

This clone came up many times. Antigen: not known. The V gene's germline CDR1 is SGHVS and CDR2 FNYEAQ. V lost 0 bases, J lost 9 bases, and 6 bases stayed unmatched. There are 15 residues in the CDR3. Profiled with immunoSEQ multiplex PCR; TCRdb holds only in-frame clones, not every one. The sample includes 550,000 to 700,000 clones, 73% of them seen just once. The receptor was derived from a woman in her 30s in good health. The specimen was memory CD4+ T cells sorted from blood. Subset reported: CD45RA-negative fraction. V gene TRBV7-6 combines with J gene TRBJ2-1, with 9 bases matching TRBD2. The CDR3: CASSLASSGGGEQFF. In nucleotides, the CDR3 is TGTGCCAGCAGCTTAGCTAGTAGCGGGGGTGGTGAGCAGTTCTTC.